The 2 T cell receptor beta chains listed next were all sequenced from one sample in a study of blood T cells in healthy people across ages. Then a second PCR, running about 7 to 11 cycles, was carried out with a sample-barcoded 5' primer and a J-beta primer mix. TCRdb used MiXCR to reprocess the 5' RACE reads, holding one entry per CDR3 protein. The sample consists of under 800,000 distinct CDR3 sequences, 40% to 45% of them appearing once. The sequenced sample consisted of blood. All receptors derive from a woman in her sixties or seventies in good health.

The rearrangement joins TRBV20-1 to TRBJ2-2, with D perhaps matching TRBD2 (6 bases). The V gene's germline CDR1 is DFQATT and CDR2 SNEGSKA (reference sequence). The CDR3 contains 14 residues. The V end lost 1 base, the J end lost 0 bases, and 6 bases lay between the germline ends. In nucleotides, the CDR3 is TGCAGTGCTAGAGGCGGGGCGAACACCGGGGAGCTGTTTTTT. It encodes CSARGGANTGELFF.

The chain is built from TRBV27 and TRBJ2-6, with TRBD1 matching over 8 bases. This CDR3 has 15 amino acids. Germline lookup yields CDR1 MNHEY and CDR2 SMNVEV (reference sequence). V shed 8 bases, J shed 2 bases, and the junction held 5 bases outside the gene matches. The chain's CDR3 is CASGDRSTGANVLTF. CDR3 nucleotide sequence: TGTGCCAGCGGGGACAGGAGTACTGGGGCCAACGTCCTGACTTTC.